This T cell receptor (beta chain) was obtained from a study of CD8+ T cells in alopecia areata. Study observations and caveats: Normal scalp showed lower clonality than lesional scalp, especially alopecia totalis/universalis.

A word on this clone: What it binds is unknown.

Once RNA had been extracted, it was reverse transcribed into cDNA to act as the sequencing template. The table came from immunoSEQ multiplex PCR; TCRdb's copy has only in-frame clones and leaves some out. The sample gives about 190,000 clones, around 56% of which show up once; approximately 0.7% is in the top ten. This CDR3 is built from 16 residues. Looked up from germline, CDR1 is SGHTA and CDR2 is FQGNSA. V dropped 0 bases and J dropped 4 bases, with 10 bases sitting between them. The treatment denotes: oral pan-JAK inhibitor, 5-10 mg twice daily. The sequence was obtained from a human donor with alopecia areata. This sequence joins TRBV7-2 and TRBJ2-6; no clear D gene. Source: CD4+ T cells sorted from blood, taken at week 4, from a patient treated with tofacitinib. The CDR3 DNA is TGTGCCAGCAGCTTAGCGCTCGAGGTGGGGGCCAACGTCCTGACTTTC. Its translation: CASSLALEVGANVLTF.